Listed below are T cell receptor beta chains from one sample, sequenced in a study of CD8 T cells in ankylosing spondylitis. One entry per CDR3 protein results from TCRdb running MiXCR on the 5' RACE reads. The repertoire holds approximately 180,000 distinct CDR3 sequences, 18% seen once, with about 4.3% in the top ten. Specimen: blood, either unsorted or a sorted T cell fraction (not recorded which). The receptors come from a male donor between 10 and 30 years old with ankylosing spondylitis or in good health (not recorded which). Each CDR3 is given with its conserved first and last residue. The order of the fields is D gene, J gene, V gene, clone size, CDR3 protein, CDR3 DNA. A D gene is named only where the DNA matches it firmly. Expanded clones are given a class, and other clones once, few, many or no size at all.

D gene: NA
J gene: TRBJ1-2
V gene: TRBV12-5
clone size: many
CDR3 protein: CASGLFVIRAEDLNCGYTF
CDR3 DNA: TGTGCTAGTGGTTTGTTTGTCATTAGGGCAGAAGATTTAAATTGTGGCTACACCTTC

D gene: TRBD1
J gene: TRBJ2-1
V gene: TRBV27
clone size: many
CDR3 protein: CASSPGTGFGEQFF
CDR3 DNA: TGTGCCAGCAGTCCAGGGACAGGGTTTGGTGAGCAGTTCTTC

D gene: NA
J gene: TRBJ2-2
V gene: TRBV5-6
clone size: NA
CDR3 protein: CASSFQVASNTGELFF
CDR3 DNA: TGTGCCAGCAGCTTTCAAGTCGCCTCGAACACCGGGGAGCTGTTTTTT

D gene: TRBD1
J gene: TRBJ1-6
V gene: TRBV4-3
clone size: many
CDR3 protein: CASSQEGAGTGNSPLHF
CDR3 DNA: TGCGCCAGCAGCCAAGAAGGCGCTGGGACAGGGAATTCACCCCTCCACTTT

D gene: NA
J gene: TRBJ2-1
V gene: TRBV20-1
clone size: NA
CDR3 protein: CSARSGSGGEQFF
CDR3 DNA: TGCAGTGCTAGGAGCGGTAGCGGCGGCGAGCAGTTCTTC

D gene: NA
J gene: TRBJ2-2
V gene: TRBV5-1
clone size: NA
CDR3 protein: CASSLSKGDAGELFF
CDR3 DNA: TGCGCCAGCAGCTTGTCCAAAGGGGACGCCGGGGAGCTGTTTTTT

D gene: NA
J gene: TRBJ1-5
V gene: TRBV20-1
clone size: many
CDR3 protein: CSAREGPSNQPQHF
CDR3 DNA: TGCAGTGCTAGAGAGGGTCCCAGCAATCAGCCCCAGCATTTT

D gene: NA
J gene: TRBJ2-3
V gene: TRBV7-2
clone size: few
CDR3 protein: CASSQDIVTHTQYF
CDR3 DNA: TGTGCCAGCAGCCAAGATATAGTTACACATACGCAGTATTTT

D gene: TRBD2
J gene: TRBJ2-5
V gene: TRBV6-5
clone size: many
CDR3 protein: CASSPTTVGGETQYF
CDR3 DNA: TGTGCCAGCAGTCCTACGACAGTGGGGGGGGAGACCCAGTACTTC

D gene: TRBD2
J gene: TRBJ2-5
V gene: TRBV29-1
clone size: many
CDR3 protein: CSVPQRGETQYF
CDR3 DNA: TGCAGCGTCCCACAGCGGGGAGAGACCCAGTACTTC

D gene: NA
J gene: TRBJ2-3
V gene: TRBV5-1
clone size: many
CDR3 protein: CASTGGDTDTQYF
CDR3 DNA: TGCGCCAGCACCGGGGGAGATACAGATACGCAGTATTTT

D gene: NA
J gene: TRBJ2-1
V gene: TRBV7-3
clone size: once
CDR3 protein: CASSFASNNEQFF
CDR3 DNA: TGTGCCAGCAGCTTCGCCAGCAACAATGAGCAGTTCTTC

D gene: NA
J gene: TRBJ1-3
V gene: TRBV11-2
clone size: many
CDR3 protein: CASSLLKLDGNTIYF
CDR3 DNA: TGTGCCAGCAGTCTTCTCAAGCTGGATGGAAACACCATATATTTT

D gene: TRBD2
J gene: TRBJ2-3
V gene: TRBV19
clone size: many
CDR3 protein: CASSVGLAGATDTQYF
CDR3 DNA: TGTGCCAGTAGTGTGGGACTAGCGGGAGCTACAGATACGCAGTATTTT

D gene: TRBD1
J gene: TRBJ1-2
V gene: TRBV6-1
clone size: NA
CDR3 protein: CASSEWDRVGYGYTF
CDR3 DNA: TGTGCCAGCAGTGAATGGGACAGGGTGGGCTATGGCTACACCTTC

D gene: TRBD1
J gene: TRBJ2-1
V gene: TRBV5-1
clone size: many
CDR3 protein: CASSYTGTVSYNEQFF
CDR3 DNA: TGCGCCAGCAGCTACACCGGGACAGTCTCCTACAATGAGCAGTTCTTC

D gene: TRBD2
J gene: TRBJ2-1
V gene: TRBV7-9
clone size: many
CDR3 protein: CASSLTGGPYNEQFF
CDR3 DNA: TGTGCCAGCAGCTTAACGGGAGGACCTTACAATGAGCAGTTCTTC

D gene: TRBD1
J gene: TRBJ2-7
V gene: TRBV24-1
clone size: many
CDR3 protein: CATGSGGEQYF
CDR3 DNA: TGTGCCACCGGCTCAGGGGGCGAGCAGTACTTC

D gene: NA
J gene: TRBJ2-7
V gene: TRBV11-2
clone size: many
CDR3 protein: CASSLVNRVKDEQYF
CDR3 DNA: TGTGCCAGCAGCTTAGTTAACAGGGTGAAGGACGAGCAGTACTTC

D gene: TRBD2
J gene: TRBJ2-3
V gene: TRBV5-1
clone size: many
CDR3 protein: CASSPSAGGPSDTQYF
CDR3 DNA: TGCGCCAGCAGCCCCTCAGCGGGAGGGCCATCTGATACGCAGTATTTT

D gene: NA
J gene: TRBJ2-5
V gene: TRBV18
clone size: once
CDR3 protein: CASSPFDSQETQYF
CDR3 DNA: TGTGCCAGCTCACCCTTCGACAGCCAAGAGACCCAGTACTTC

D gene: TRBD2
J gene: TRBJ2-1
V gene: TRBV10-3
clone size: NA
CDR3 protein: CAIVSGSSYNEQFF
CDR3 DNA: TGTGCCATCGTAAGCGGGAGCTCCTACAATGAGCAGTTCTTC

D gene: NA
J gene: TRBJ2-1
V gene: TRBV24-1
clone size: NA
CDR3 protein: CATSDKLAGFYNEQFF
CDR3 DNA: TGTGCCACCAGTGACAAACTAGCCGGTTTCTACAATGAGCAGTTCTTC

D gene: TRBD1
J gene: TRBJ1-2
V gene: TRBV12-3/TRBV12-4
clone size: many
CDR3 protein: CASRGQGPNYGYTF
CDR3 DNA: TGTGCCAGCAGGGGACAGGGCCCTAACTATGGCTACACCTTC

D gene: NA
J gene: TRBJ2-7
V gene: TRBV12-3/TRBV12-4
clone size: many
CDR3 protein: CASSFGVEQYF
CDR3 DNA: TGTGCCAGCAGTTTCGGTGTGGAGCAGTACTTC

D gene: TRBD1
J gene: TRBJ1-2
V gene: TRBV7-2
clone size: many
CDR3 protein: CASSKDRRNYGYTF
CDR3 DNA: TGTGCCAGCAGCAAGGACAGGAGGAACTATGGCTACACCTTC

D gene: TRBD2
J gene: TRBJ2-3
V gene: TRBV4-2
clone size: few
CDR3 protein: CASSQVAGRTSTDTQYF
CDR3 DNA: TGTGCCAGCAGCCAAGTAGCGGGCCGAACTAGCACAGATACGCAGTATTTT

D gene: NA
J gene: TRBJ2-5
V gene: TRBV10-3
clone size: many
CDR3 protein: CAISGSPETQYF
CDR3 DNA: TGTGCCATCAGTGGCAGTCCGGAGACCCAGTACTTC

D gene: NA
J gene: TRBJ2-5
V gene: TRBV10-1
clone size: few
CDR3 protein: CASSESRSRVQETQYF
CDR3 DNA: TGCGCCAGCAGTGAGTCGAGGAGTAGGGTCCAAGAGACCCAGTACTTC

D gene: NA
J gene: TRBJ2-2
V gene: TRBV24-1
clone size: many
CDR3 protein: CATSPGRNTGELFF
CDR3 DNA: TGTGCCACCAGCCCGGGTCGCAACACCGGGGAGCTGTTTTTT

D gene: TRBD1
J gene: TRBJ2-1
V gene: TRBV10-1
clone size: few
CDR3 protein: CASSDRTGPYNEQFF
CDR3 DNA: TGCGCCAGCAGTGACCGGACAGGGCCCTACAATGAGCAGTTCTTC